This entry is about one TCR beta chain. CDR3 length: 14 amino acids. Germline V lookup: CDR1 LNHDA, CDR2 SQIVND (reference sequence). The J segment lost 2 bases and the V segment lost 6 bases, leaving 6 bases of the junction unmatched. The data originate from a study of blood T cell repertoires in COVID-19. Clones were sequenced by immunoSEQ multiplex PCR, and TCRdb holds only the in-frame ones, with some missing. The sample comprises about 74,000 clones, approximately 84% of which are singletons, and around 35% rests with the top ten. The chain is built from TRBV19 and TRBJ1-2; TRBD1 agrees at 7 bases. The TCR sequence derives from a man in his sixties or seventies with acute or convalescent COVID-19. Sequenced: peripheral blood. The CDR3 bases are TGTGCCAGTAGCTTGGGACAGATAAACTATGGCTACACCTTC. Its translation is CASSLGQINYGYTF.